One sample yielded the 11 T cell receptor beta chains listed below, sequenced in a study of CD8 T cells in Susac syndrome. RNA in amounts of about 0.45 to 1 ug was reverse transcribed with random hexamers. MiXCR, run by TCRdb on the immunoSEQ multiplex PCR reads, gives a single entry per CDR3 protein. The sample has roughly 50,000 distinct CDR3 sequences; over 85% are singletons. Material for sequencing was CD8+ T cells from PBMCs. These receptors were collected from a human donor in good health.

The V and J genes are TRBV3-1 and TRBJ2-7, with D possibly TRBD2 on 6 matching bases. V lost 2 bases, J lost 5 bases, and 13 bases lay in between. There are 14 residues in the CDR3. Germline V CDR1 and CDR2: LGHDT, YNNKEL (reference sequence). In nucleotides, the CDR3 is TGTGCCAGCAGCCAACACAGGAGGGTAGACGAGCAGTACTTC. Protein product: CASSQHRRVDEQYF.

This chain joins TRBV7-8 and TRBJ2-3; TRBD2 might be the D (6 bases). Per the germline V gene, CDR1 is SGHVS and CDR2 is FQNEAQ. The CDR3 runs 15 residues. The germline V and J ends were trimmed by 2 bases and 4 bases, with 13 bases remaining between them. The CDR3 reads CASSLPSVGADTQYF. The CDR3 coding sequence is TGTGCCAGCAGCTTACCTAGCGTGGGGGCAGATACGCAGTATTTT.

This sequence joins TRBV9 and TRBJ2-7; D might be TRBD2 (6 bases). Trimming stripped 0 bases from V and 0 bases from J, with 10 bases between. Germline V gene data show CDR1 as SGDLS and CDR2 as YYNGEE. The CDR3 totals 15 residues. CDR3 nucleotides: TGTGCCAGCAGCGTAGATCCGGGAGACTCCTACGAGCAGTACTTC. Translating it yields CASSVDPGDSYEQYF.

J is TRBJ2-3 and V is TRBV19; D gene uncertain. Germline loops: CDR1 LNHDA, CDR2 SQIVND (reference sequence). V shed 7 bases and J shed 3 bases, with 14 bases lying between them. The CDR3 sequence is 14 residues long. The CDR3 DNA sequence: TGTGCCAGTAAAGAGAGTAGCTGGACAGATACGCAGTATTTT. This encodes CASKESSWTDTQYF.

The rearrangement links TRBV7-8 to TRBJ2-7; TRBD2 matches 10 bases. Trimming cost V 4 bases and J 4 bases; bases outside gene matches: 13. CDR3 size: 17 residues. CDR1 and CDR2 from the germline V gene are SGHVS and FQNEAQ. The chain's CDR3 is CASSSNHLAGERYEQYF. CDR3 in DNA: TGTGCCAGCAGCTCCAACCACCTAGCGGGAGAAAGGTACGAGCAGTACTTC.

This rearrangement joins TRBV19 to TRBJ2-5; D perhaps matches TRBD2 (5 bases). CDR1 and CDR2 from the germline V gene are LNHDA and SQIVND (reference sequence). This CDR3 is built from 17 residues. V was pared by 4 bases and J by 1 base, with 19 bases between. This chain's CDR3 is CASSTGLSAPLQETQYF. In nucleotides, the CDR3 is TGTGCCAGTAGTACTGGACTGTCAGCTCCTCTCCAAGAGACCCAGTACTTC.

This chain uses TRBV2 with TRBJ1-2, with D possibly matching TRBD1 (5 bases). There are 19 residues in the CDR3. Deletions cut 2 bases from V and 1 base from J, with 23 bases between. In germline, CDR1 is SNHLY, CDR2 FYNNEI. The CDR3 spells CASSERGWVGQKSNYGYTF. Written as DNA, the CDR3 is TGTGCCAGCAGTGAACGGGGGTGGGTCGGCCAGAAAAGTAACTATGGCTACACCTTC.

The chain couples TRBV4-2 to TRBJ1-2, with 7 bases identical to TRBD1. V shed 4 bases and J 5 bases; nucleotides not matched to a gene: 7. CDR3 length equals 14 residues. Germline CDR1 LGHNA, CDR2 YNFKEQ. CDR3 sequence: CASSPSGTAYGYTF. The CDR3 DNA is TGTGCCAGCAGCCCCTCCGGGACAGCATATGGCTACACCTTC.

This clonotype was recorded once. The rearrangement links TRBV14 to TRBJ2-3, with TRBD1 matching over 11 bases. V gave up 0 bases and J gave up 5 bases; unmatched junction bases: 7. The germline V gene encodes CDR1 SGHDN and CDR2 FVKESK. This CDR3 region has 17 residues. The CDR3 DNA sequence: TGTGCCAGCAGCCAAGAGCCCCCCGGGACAGGGGGAGATACGCAGTATTTT. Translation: CASSQEPPGTGGDTQYF.

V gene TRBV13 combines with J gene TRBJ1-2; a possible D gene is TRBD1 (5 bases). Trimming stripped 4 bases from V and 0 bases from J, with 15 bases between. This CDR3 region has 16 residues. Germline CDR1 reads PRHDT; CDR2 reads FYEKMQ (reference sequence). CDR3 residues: CASSSGEVRANYGYTF. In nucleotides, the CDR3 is TGTGCCAGCAGCTCGGGGGAGGTACGAGCTAACTATGGCTACACCTTC.

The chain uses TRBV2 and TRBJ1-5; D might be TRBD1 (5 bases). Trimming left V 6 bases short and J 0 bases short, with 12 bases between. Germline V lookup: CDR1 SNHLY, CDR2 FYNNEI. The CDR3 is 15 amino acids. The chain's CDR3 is CASSDGTVSNQPQHF. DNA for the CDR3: TGTGCCAGCAGCGACGGGACGGTTAGCAATCAGCCCCAGCATTTT.